The T cell receptor beta chain under discussion was sequenced for a study of blood T cell repertoires in COVID-19 (TCRdb year 2020). About the full investigation: Samples from collaborators originated in the United States, Italy and Spain and spanned both the acute and convalescent phases of COVID-19. HLA class I and class II types, where available, came from metadata supplied by the sample provider rather than from assay-based typing. Sample metadata almost always included a de-identified subject ID, COVID-19 status, age in years and sex. The repertoires were made available in a free public database intended to serve as a resource for research on the immune response to SARS-CoV-2. Subjects who had been exposed to COVID-19, were actively infected with it, or had recovered from it provided the deeply sampled blood TCRbeta repertoires that made up the dataset. The material from the prospective study consisted of cDNA or gDNA derived from T cells, B-cell-depleted T cells, or PBMCs. Samples were obtained from the ongoing ImmuneRACE study (first 160 participants) and from over 1,000 subjects provided by 6 global collaborators. Study-level results and caveats: The quantity of clinical and demographic metadata differed by source and by participant and was supplied without curation.

TCRbeta CDR3 regions were amplified from genomic DNA by means of the immunoSEQ Assay, a bias-controlled multiplex PCR. Per the authors' processing: Within the assay, amplification of reference gene primers was used to estimate how many nucleated cells each sample contained. Sequence reads were collapsed and filtered to measure the absolute abundance of every unique TCRbeta CDR3 rearrangement. For each sample, productive Simpson clonality was calculated by taking the square root of Simpson's diversity index across productive rearrangements. Not all clones reach the TCRdb copy of this immuneACCESS table, which keeps in-frame sequences only. Checked studies attribute under half of the gap to unresolved V genes and leave the rest unexplained. V and J calls plus clone size are reproduced from that table; the DNA served to infer D and trimming. This sample lists approximately 280,000 clones; around 88% were detected once. The ten largest clonotypes hold about 4.6% of the sample.

Between the V and J ends, shortened by 0 bases and 4 bases respectively, the junction contains 10 bases. The CDR3 numbers 15 residues from cysteine through phenylalanine. This entry keeps only the CDR3 DNA: 45 bases, framed from base 1. According to the germline V gene, CDR1 reads SGHTA and CDR2 reads FQGNSA. Each collaborating institution followed its own protocols to collect whole blood in K2EDTA tubes. For TCRbeta analysis, collaborators shipped samples in one of three forms: frozen whole blood, isolated PBMCs, or DNA extracted from either of those sample types. About this clone: Its antigen is not yet known. No base quality values were provided; no much bigger clone lies one nucleotide off.

The receptor was isolated from a man in his forties or fifties with acute or convalescent COVID-19. The sample consisted of peripheral blood. The rearrangement joined TRBV7-2 to TRBJ1-5; no D segment can be confidently identified. Read as DNA, the sequence is TGTGCCAGCAGCTTAGCGGTCGCAGTGAATCAGCCCCAGCATTTT. Translated, it gives CASSLAVAVNQPQHF.